This T cell receptor beta chain derives from a study of identifying expanded T cells in peripheral blood. Healthy donors had no documented immune events, such as infections, while sampled. In regard to this clone: The antigen remains unidentified.

The CDR3 has 16 amino acids. V dropped 2 bases and J dropped 5 bases, with 15 bases sitting between them. CDR1 and CDR2 (germline): LNHDA, SQIVND (reference sequence). The study's findings and limits: Differentially abundant clones: approximately 1.3 between replicates, 16.4 at about 13 days, over 18 at four. Variance in clone template counts between approximately 2-week samples significantly increased with total template count across all healthy donors.

Assay used: immunoSEQ multiplex PCR; TCRdb lists only in-frame clones, some missing. The data hold some 100,000 clones, with about 90% observed a single time. Sequencing used blood. The receptor's source is a person aged 18-69 years in good health. The V call is TRBV19, the J call TRBJ2-2; D gene ambiguous. CDR3 nucleotides: TGTGCCAGTAGTATAATCCGAAGGTCGTTAACCGGGGAGCTGTTTTTT. It specifies CASSIIRRSLTGELFF.